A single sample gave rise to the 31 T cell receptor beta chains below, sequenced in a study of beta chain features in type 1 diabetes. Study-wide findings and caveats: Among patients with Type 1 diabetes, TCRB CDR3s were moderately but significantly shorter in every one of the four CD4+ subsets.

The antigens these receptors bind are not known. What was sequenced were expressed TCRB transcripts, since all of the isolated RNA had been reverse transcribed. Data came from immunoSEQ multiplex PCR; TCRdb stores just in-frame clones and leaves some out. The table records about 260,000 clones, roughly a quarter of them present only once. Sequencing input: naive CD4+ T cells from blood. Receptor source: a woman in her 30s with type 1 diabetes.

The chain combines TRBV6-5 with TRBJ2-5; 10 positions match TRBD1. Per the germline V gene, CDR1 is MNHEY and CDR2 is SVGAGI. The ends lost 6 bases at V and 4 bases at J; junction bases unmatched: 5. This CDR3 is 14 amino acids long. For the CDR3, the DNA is TGTGCCAGCAGAAAAGACAGGGGGCTAGAGACCCAGTACTTC. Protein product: CASRKDRGLETQYF.

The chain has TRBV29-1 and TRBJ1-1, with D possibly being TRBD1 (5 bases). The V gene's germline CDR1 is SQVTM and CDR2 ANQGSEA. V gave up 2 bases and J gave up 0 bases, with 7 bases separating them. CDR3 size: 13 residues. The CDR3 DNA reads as TGCAGCGTTGAAAGGGGCATGAACACTGAAGCTTTCTTT. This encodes CSVERGMNTEAFF.

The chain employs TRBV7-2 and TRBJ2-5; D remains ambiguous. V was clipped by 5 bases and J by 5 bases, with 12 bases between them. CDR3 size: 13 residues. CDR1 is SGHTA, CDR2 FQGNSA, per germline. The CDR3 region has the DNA TGTGCCAGCAGCCCTAGAGGTTTGGAGACCCAGTACTTC. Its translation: CASSPRGLETQYF. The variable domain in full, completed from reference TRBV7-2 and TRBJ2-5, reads GAGVSQSPSNKVTEKGKDVELRCDPISGHTALYWYRQSLGQGLEFLIYFQGNSAPDKSGLPSDRFSAERTGGSVSTLTIQRTQQEDSAVYLCASSPRGLETQYFGPGTRLLVL.

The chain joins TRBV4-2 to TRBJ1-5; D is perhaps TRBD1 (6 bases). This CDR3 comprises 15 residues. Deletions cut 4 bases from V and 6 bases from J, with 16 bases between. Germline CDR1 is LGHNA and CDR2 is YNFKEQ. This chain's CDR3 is CASSPQKGVGQPQHF. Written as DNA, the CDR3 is TGTGCCAGCAGCCCACAGAAGGGGGTAGGTCAGCCCCAGCATTTT.

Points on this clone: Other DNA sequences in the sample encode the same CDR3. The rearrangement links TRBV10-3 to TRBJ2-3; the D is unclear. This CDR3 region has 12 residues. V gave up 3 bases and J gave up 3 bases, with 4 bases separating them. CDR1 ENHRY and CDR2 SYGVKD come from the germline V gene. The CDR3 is CAISDGTDTQYF. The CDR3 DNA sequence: TGTGCCATCAGTGACGGGACAGATACGCAGTATTTT.

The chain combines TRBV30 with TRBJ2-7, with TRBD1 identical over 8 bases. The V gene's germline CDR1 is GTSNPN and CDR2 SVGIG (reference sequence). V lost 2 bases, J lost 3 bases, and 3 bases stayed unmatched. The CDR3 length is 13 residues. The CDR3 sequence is CAWSPGQGYEQYF. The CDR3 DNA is TGTGCCTGGAGTCCCGGACAGGGCTACGAGCAGTACTTC.

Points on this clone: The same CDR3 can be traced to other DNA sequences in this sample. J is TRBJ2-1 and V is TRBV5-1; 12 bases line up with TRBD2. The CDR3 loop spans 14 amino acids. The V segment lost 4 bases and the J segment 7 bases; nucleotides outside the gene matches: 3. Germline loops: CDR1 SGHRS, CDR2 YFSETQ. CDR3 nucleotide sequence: TGCGCCAGCAGCCCAGGGACTAGCGGGAATGAGCAGTTCTTC. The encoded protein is CASSPGTSGNEQFF.

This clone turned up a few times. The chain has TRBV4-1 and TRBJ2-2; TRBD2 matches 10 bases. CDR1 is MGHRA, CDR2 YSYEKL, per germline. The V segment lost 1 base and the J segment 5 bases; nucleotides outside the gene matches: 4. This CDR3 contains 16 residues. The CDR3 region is CASSQVPSGRTGELFF. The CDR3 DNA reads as TGCGCCAGCAGCCAAGTTCCTAGCGGGAGAACCGGGGAGCTGTTTTTT.

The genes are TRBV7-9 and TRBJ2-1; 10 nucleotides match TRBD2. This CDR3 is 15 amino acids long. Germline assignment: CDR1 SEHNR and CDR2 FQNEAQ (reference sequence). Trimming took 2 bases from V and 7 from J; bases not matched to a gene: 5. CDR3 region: CASSLLAGVENEQFF. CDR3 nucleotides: TGTGCCAGCAGCTTACTAGCGGGAGTGGAGAATGAGCAGTTCTTC.

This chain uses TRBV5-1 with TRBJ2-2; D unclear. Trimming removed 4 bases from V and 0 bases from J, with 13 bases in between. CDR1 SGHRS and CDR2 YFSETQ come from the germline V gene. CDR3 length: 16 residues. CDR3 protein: CASSPMTRTNTGELFF. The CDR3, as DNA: TGCGCCAGCAGCCCGATGACAAGAACGAACACCGGGGAGCTGTTTTTT.

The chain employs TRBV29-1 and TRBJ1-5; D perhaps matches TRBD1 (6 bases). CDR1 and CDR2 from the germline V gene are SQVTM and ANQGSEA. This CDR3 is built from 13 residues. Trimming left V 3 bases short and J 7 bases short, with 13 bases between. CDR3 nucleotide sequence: TGCAGCGTTGACGGGGGGCACGGCCAGCCCCAGCATTTT. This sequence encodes CSVDGGHGQPQHF.

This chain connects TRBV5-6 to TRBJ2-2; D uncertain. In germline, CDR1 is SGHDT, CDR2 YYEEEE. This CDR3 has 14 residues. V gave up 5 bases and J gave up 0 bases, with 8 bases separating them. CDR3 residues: CASRPTANTGELFF. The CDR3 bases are TGTGCCAGCAGACCCACAGCGAACACCGGGGAGCTGTTTTTT. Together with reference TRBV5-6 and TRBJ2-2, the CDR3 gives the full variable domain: DAGVTQSPTHLIKTRGQQVTLRCSPKSGHDTVSWYQQALGQGPQFIFQYYEEEERQRGNFPDRFSGHQFPNYSSELNVNALLLGDSALYLCASRPTANTGELFFGEGSRLTVL.

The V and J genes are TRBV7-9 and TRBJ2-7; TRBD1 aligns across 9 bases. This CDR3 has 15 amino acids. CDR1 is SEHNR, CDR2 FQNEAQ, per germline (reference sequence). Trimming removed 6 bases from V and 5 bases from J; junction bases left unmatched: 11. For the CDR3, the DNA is TGTGCCAGCAGACCTCTCCGGGACAGGGATCACGAGCAGTACTTC. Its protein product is CASRPLRDRDHEQYF.

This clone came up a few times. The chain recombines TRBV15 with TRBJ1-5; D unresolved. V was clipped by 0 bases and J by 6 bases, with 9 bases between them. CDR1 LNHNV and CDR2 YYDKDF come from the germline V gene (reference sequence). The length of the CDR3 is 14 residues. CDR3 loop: CATSRDRGVQPQHF. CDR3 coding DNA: TGTGCCACCAGCAGAGATCGGGGTGTTCAGCCCCAGCATTTT.

The CDR3: CASSLRDRGDTQYF. Here the CDR3 DNA reads TGTGCCAGCAGTTTAAGGGATAGGGGGGATACGCAGTATTTT. The V and J genes are TRBV28 and TRBJ2-3, with a possible D match to TRBD1 (6 bases). V lost 2 bases and J 6 bases, leaving 12 bases between the germline ends. CDR3 length: 14 amino acids. CDR1 is MDHEN, CDR2 SYDVKM, per germline.

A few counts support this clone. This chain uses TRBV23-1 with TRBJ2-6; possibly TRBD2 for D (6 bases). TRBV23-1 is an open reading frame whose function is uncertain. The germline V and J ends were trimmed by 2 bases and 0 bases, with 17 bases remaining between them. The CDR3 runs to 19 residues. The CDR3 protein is CASSQKFLEGTSGANVLTF. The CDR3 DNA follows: TGCGCCAGCAGTCAAAAATTTTTGGAGGGGACCTCTGGGGCCAACGTCCTGACTTTC.

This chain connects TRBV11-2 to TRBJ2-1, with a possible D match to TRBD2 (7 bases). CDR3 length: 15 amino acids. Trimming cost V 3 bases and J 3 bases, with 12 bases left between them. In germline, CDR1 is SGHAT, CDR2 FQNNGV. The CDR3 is CASSFRGGGYNEQFF. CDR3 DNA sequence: TGTGCCAGCAGCTTTAGGGGGGGCGGCTACAATGAGCAGTTCTTC.

CDR3 sequence reads: CASSVGGLEGEQFF. CDR3 nucleotide sequence: TGTGCCAGCAGCGTAGGGGGACTAGAGGGTGAGCAGTTCTTC. The V gene is TRBV9, the J gene TRBJ2-1, with TRBD2 matching 8 bases. CDR1 is SGDLS and CDR2 is YYNGEE in the germline V gene. The CDR3 is 14 residues long. Germline trimming cut 0 bases from V and 9 bases from J; bases unmatched to any gene: 5.

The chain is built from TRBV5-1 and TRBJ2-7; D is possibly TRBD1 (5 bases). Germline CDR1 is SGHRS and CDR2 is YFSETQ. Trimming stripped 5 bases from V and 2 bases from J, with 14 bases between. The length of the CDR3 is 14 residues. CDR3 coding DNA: TGCGCCAGCAGTCATGACAGCACAGCCTACGAGCAGTACTTC. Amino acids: CASSHDSTAYEQYF.

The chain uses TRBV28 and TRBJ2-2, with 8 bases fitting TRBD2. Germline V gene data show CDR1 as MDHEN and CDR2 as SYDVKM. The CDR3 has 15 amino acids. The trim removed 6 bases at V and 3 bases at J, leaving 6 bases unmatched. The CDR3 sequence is CASSPTSGYTGELFF. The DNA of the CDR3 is TGTGCCAGCAGCCCCACTAGCGGATACACCGGGGAGCTGTTTTTT.

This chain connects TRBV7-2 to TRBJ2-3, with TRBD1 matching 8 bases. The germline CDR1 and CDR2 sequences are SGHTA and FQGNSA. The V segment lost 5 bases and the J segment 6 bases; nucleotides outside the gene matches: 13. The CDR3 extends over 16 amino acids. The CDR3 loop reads CASSHRQGPVLDTQYF. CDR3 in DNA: TGTGCCAGCAGCCACCGACAGGGGCCCGTATTGGATACGCAGTATTTT.

The CDR3 loop is CASSQVLAGHNEQFF. The CDR3 bases are TGTGCCAGCAGCCAAGTTCTAGCGGGGCATAATGAGCAGTTCTTC. The chain recombines TRBV4-2 with TRBJ2-1; TRBD2 matches 9 bases. V dropped 1 base and J dropped 7; count of bases not matched to a gene: 5. The CDR3 runs to 15 residues. Per germline, CDR1 LGHNA and CDR2 YNFKEQ.

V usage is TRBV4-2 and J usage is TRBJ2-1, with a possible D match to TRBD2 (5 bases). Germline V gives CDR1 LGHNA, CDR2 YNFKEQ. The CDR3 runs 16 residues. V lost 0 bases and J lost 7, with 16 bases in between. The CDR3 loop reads CASSQDEERPTNEQFF. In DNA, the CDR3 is TGTGCCAGCAGCCAAGATGAGGAGCGGCCCACGAATGAGCAGTTCTTC.

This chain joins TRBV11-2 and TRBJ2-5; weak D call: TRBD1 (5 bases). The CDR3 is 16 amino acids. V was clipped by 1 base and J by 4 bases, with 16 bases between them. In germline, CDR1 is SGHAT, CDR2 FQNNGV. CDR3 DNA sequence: TGTGCCAGCAGCTTAGTGTATGGGCAGGGAAGAGAGACCCAGTACTTC. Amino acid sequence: CASSLVYGQGRETQYF.

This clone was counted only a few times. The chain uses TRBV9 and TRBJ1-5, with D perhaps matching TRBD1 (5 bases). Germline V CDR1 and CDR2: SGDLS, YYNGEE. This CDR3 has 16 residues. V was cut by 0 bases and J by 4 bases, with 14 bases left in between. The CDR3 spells CASSVGGGEGNQPQHF. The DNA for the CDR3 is TGTGCCAGCAGCGTAGGGGGAGGGGAGGGAAATCAGCCCCAGCATTTT.

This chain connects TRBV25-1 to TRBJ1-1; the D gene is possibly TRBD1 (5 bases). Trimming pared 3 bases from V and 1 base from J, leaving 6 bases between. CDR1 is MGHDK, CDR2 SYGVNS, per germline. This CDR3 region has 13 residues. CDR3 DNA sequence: TGTGCCAGCAGTGAGGGGGGGAACACTGAAGCTTTCTTT. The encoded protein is CASSEGGNTEAFF. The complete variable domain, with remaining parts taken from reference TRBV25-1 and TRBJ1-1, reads EADIYQTPRYLVIGTGKKITLECSQTMGHDKMYWYQQDPGMELHLIHYSYGVNSTEKGDLSSESTVSRIRTEHFPLTLESARPSHTSQYLCASSEGGNTEAFFGQGTRLTVV.

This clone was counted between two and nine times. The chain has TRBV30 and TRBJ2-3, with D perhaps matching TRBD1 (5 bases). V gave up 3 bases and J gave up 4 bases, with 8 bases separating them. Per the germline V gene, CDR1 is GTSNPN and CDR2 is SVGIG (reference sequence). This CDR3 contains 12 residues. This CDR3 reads CAWRGASDTQYF. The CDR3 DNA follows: TGTGCCTGGAGAGGGGCCTCAGATACGCAGTATTTT.

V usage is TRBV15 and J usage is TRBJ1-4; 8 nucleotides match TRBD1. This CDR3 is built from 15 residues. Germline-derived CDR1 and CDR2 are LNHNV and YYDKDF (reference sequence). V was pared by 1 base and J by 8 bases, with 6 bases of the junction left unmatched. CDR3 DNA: TGTGCCACCAGCAGAGGCAGGGGGCCTGGGGAAAAACTGTTTTTT. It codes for CATSRGRGPGEKLFF. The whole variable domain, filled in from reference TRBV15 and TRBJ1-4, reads DAMVIQNPRYQVTQFGKPVTLSCSQTLNHNVMYWYQQKSSQAPKLLFHYYDKDFNNEADTPDNFQSRRPNTSFCFLDIRSPGLGDTAMYLCATSRGRGPGEKLFFGSGTQLSVL.

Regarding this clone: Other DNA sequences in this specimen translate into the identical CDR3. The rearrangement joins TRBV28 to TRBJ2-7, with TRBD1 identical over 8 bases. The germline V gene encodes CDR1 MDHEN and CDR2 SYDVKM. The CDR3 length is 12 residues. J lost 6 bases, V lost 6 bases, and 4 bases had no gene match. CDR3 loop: CASSSQGGEQYF. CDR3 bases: TGTGCCAGCAGCTCACAGGGGGGCGAGCAGTACTTC. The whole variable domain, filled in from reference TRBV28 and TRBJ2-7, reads DVKVTQSSRYLVKRTGEKVFLECVQDMDHENMFWYRQDPGLGLRLIYFSYDVKMKEKGDIPEGYSVSREKKERFSLILESASTNQTSMYLCASSSQGGEQYFGPGTRLTVT.

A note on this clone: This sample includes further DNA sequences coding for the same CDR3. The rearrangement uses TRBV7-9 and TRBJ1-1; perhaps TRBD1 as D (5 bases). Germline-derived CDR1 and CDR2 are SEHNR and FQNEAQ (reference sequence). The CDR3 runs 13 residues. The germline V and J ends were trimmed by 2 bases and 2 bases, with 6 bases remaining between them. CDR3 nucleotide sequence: TGTGCCAGCAGCTTAAGGGGAAACACTGAAGCTTTCTTT. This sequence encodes CASSLRGNTEAFF.

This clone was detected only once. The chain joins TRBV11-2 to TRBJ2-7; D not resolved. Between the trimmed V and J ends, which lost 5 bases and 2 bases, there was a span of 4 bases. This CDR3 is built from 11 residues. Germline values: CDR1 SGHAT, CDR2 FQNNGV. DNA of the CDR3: TGTGCCAGCAGCGTCGCCTACGAGCAGTACTTC. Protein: CASSVAYEQYF. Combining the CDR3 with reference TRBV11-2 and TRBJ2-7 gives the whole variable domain EAGVAQSPRYKIIEKRQSVAFWCNPISGHATLYWYQQILGQGPKLLIQFQNNGVVDDSQLPKDRFSAERLKGVDSTLKIQPAKLEDSAVYLCASSVAYEQYFGPGTRLTVT.